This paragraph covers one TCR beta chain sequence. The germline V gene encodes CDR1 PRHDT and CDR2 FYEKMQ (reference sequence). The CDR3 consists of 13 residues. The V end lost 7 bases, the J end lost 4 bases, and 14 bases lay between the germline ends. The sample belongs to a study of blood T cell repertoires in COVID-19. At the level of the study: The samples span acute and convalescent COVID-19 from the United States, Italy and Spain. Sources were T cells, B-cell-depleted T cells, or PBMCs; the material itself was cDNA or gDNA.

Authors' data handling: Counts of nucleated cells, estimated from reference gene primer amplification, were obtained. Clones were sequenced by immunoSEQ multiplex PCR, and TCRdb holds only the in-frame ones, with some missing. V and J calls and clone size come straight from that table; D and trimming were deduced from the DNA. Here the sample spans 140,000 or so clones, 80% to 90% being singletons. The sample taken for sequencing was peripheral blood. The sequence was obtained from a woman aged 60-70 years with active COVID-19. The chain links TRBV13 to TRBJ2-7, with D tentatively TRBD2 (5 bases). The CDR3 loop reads CASTSGGSYEQYF. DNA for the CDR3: TGTGCCAGCACGAGCGGAGGATCGTACGAGCAGTACTTC.